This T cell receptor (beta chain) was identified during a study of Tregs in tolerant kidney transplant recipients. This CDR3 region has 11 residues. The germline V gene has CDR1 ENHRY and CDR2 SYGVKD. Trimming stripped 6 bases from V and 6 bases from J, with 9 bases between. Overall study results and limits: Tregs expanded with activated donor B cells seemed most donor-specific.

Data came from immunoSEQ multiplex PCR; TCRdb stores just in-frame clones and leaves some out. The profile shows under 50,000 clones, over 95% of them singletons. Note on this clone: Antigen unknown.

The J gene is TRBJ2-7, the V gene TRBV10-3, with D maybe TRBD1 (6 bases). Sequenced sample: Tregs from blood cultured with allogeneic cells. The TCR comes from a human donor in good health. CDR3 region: CAIRQGFEQYF. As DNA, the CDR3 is TGTGCCATCAGACAGGGTTTCGAGCAGTACTTC.